The 8 T cell receptor beta chains in this list originate from one sample, sequenced in a study of T cells after yellow fever vaccination. TCRdb called the 5' RACE reads again in MiXCR, with one record for every CDR3 protein. The repertoire includes 240,000 or so distinct CDR3 sequences, less than 9% of them detected once, and approximately 0.85% sits in the top ten. The sample here was CD4+ T cells sorted from PBMCs, taken 15 days after the yellow fever booster vaccination. These receptors all stem from a man aged 25-45 years who received the YFV17D yellow fever vaccine.

This clonotype was observed a handful of times. The V and J genes are TRBV5-1 and TRBJ2-3; no clear D. The CDR3 runs to 15 residues. Germline CDR1 and CDR2: SGHRS and YFSETQ. The V end was cut by 0 bases, the J end by 0 bases, with 8 bases between. The CDR3 sequence: CASSLEHHSTDTQYF. DNA for the CDR3: TGCGCCAGCAGCTTGGAGCATCATAGCACAGATACGCAGTATTTT.

This clonotype was counted only a few times. This rearrangement joins TRBV5-1 to TRBJ2-7; TRBD2 matches at 9 bases. The CDR3 sequence is 14 residues long. Trimming at V came to 3 bases and at J to 5 bases, leaving 6 bases not matched to a gene. CDR1 and CDR2 (germline): SGHRS, YFSETQ. DNA of the CDR3: TGCGCCAGCAGCTCCCAGGGACTAGCTAACGAGCAGTACTTC. Translating gives CASSSQGLANEQYF.

This clonotype has more than one count but fewer than ten. The chain is built from TRBV20-1 and TRBJ2-7; 9 bases are a match to TRBD2. V was clipped by 2 bases and J by 3 bases; unmatched bases: 11. This CDR3 comprises 16 residues. Looked up from germline, CDR1 is DFQATT and CDR2 is SNEGSKA (reference sequence). CDR3 sequence (DNA): TGCAGTGCTAGAAAGCCTAGCGGGACAACCTACTACGAGCAGTACTTC. This gives the protein CSARKPSGTTYYEQYF.

This clonotype has more than one count but fewer than ten. The chain carries TRBV11-1 and TRBJ2-5; 11 bases align to TRBD2. V lost 3 bases to trimming and J lost 3 bases; unmatched junction nucleotides: 15. The CDR3 loop spans 19 amino acids. Germline V gives CDR1 SGHAT, CDR2 FQDESV (reference sequence). In DNA form, the CDR3 reads TGTGCCAGCAGCTTCGGAACTACGGCCGGGACTAGCGGAAAAGAGACCCAGTACTTC. Encoded protein: CASSFGTTAGTSGKETQYF.

To note about this clonotype: Relative to the germline gene, one junction end is altered; a read error may explain this. This sequence joins TRBV4-3 and TRBJ2-1; D remains unclear. CDR1 is LGHNA and CDR2 is YSLEER in the germline V gene. The CDR3 spans 13 residues. The CDR3 DNA sequence: TGCGCCAGCAGCCAAGAATGGCGAACGGGTGGGGTTTTC. Residues: CASSQEWRTGGVF.

This clonotype came up many times. The gene calls are TRBV7-2 and TRBJ2-1; D tentatively fits TRBD1 or TRBD2 (5 bases each). The CDR3 sequence is 16 residues long. Germline CDR1 reads SGHTA; CDR2 reads FQGNSA. V lost 0 bases, J lost 1 base, and 10 bases lay in between. DNA of the CDR3: TGTGCCAGCAGCTTAGCGGGGACCTCATCCTACAATGAGCAGTTCTTC. Its protein product is CASSLAGTSSYNEQFF.

This clonotype was detected a few times. The chain combines TRBV5-1 with TRBJ2-1, with no clear D. The germline V gene has CDR1 SGHRS and CDR2 YFSETQ. This CDR3 contains 13 residues. Trimming took 4 bases from V and 6 from J, leaving 11 bases between them. The CDR3 region is CASSQDRPNEQFF. CDR3 DNA sequence: TGCGCCAGCAGCCAGGACCGCCCCAATGAGCAGTTCTTC.

The chain links TRBV7-9 to TRBJ2-5; possibly TRBD2 for D (5 bases). Between the trimmed V and J ends, which lost 1 base and 4 bases, there was a span of 10 bases. This CDR3 spans 14 amino acids. CDR1 and CDR2 from the germline V gene are SEHNR and FQNEAQ (reference sequence). The CDR3 DNA sequence: TGTGCCAGCAGCTTAGTTCGGCGGGTAGAGACCCAGTACTTC. As protein: CASSLVRRVETQYF.